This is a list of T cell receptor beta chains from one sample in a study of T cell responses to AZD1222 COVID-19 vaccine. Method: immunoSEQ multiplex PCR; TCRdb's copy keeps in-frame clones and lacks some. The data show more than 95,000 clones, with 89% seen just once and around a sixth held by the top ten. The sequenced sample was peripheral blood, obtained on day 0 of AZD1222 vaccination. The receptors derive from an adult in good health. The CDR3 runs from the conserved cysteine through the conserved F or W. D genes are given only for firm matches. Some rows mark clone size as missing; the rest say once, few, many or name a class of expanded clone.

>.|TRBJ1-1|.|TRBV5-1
CASSSQGNTEAFF
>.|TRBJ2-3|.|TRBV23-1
CASSQPPTGSDTQYF
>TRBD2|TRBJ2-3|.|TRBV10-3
CAISAYAGTSGGGATDTQYF
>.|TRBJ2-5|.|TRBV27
CASSPGTPGTQYF
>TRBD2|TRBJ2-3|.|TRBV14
CASSQDPGLVSDTQYF
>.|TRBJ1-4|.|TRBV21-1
CASSTEPQGRTNPGEKLFF
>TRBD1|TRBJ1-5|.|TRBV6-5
CASSRDRGTQPQHF
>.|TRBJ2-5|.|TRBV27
CASSWRERETQYF
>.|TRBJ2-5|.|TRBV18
CASSPPVAGRSKETQYF
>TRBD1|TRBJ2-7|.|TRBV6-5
CASGDRGAEQYF
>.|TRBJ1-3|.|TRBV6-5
CASIPRVEGNTIYF
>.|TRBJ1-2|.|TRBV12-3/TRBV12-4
CASSFRYNYGYTF
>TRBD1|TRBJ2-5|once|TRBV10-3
CAISTGERSQETQYF
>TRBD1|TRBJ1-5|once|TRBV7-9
CASSPPGGQPQHF
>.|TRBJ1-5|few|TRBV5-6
CASSLGGGRTNQPQHF
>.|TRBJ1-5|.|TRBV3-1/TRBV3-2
CASSQGEQPQHF
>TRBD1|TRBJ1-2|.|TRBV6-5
CASSLGQDAFRGYTF
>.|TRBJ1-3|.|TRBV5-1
CASSPMDGSSGNTIYF
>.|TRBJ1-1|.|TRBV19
CASSQTANTEAFF
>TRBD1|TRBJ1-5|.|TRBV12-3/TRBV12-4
CASIQDRDQPQHF
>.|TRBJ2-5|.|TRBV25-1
CASSPGTYKQETQYF
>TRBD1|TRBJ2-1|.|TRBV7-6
CASSQGQGANNEQFF
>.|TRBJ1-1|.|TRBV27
CASSLRMNTEAFF
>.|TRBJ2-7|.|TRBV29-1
CSGRTLSYEQYF
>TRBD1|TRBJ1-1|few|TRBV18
CASSLSTGANTEAFF
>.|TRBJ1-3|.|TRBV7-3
CASSLNPQGSGNTIYF
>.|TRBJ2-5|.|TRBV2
CASSEALQETQYF
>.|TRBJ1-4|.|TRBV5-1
CASSPGQTTNEKLFF
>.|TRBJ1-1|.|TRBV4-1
CASSRGMGRATEAFF
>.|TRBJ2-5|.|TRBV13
CASSLEGLVGRKETQYF
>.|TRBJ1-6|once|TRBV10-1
CASSESREGSPLHF
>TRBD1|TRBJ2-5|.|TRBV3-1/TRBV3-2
CASRNGTGGFLETQYF
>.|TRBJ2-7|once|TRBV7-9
CASSLLNGDEQYF